Listed here is a single TCR beta chain. This clone occurred once. Its antigen is unknown. Base qualities are not at hand, and no much larger clone is one base apart. This entry is derived from a study of cytomegalovirus exposure and HLA in healthy donors (dated by TCRdb to about 2017). Study-level background: The roughly 700 repertoires of the first cohort and the 120 or so validation repertoires were produced on the same platform, according to a later analysis. The study aimed to test whether signatures of past pathogen exposure could be identified by cataloging public T cell receptors. Along with the roughly 610-subject first cohort, a separate validation cohort of around 120 different subjects was used. To predict cytomegalovirus infection status, the study combined high-throughput TCR immunosequencing, statistical association of individual TCRs with disease status, and machine learning.

What the research found in general, with its limitations: Of the cluster scores, 85% to 95% were above 0 in a later analysis, which found that TCRs clustered in the first cohort also tended to co-occur in the 120 validation repertoires. In the study, approximately 160 TCR beta chains were listed as associated with cytomegalovirus. In both the original and validation cohorts, the classifier was reported to diagnose cytomegalovirus status with high specificity and sensitivity. Most TCR sequences were observed very rarely across donors, whereas some public TCRs were present in many individuals. In vitro tests confirmed that three of the cytomegalovirus-associated TCR beta chains recognize cytomegalovirus antigens. The validation cohort had no HLA typing available for a later analysis, so co-occurrence within that cohort was assessed over all 120 or so repertoires. According to the authors, the approach could potentially be generalized to other disease states and immunological phenotypes.

Including the terminal cysteine and phenylalanine, the CDR3 comprises 15 residues. This entry keeps only the CDR3 DNA: 45 bases, framed from base 1. Library prep was done by the immunoSEQ multiplex PCR assay. The authors processed their data as follows. To diagnose cytomegalovirus status from the catalog of TCR beta chain sequences, a statistical classification framework was built. TCRdb stores this immuneACCESS table with in-frame sequences only. Part of the clones is absent; in the studies checked, under half of the shortfall reflects unresolved V genes, and no reason is known for the rest. V, J and clone size derive from that table, while D and trimming were established from the DNA sequence. The sample profile shows 130,000 to 150,000 clones; 85% to 90% of them were found once. Under 8% of the sample is held by the ten biggest clonotypes. Donors formed part of the validation cohort, which comprised 120 subjects and was distinct from the first cohort of 550 to 850 subjects.

This receptor was identified in a woman under 40 in good health and CMV-seropositive. This sequence uses TRBV12-2 and TRBJ2-2; the table names TRBD1, a call not compared with the DNA. TRBV12-2 counts as a pseudogene. The sequenced sample was PBMCs. The bases are TGTGCAAGTCGCCCAAGGGACAAGAACACCGGGGAGCTGTTTTTT. It codes for CASRPRDKNTGELFF.